A selection of T cell receptor beta chains follows, all from one sample in a study of T cells and copy number aberrations in small-cell lung cancer. The assay was immunoSEQ multiplex PCR, and TCRdb's table has in-frame clones only and misses some. The top ten hold approximately 9% of the sample, which has 2,000 to 2,500 clones, 79% seen once. Sequenced sample: normal tissue next to the tumor. The receptors shown here come from a woman between 55 and 75 years old with small cell lung cancer. Each CDR3 is given with its conserved first and last residue. D genes are given only for firm matches. Rows give clone size only sometimes, using once, few, many, or a class for an expanded clone.

V: TRBV10-1
J: TRBJ2-1
size: .
D: .
CDR3: CASRASTGDEQFF
DNA: TGCGCCAGCAGGGCTAGCACAGGCGATGAGCAGTTCTTC

V: TRBV21-1
J: TRBJ2-7
size: .
D: .
CDR3: CASPGTRDRGHEQYF
DNA: TGTGCCAGCCCAGGAACCCGGGACAGGGGCCACGAGCAGTACTTC

V: TRBV6-5
J: TRBJ2-2
size: .
D: .
CDR3: CASSYAHEAGELFF
DNA: TGTGCCAGCAGTTATGCCCATGAGGCCGGGGAGCTGTTTTTT

V: TRBV9
J: TRBJ1-2
size: .
D: .
CDR3: CASSVAEGFGYTF
DNA: TGTGCCAGCAGCGTAGCTGAGGGTTTTGGCTACACCTTC

V: TRBV4-1
J: TRBJ1-1
size: few
D: .
CDR3: CASSHYPQAPEAFF
DNA: TGCGCCAGCAGCCATTATCCGCAGGCCCCTGAAGCTTTCTTT

V: TRBV18
J: TRBJ1-1
size: once
D: .
CDR3: CASSPLLEGTEAFF
DNA: TGTGCCAGCTCACCACTACTTGAGGGGACTGAAGCTTTCTTT

V: TRBV6-5
J: TRBJ2-3
size: few
D: .
CDR3: CASKTPRTDTQYF
DNA: TGTGCCAGCAAGACCCCGAGGACAGATACGCAGTATTTT

V: TRBV18
J: TRBJ2-1
size: .
D: .
CDR3: CASSPRGGRGSYNEQFF
DNA: TGTGCCAGCTCACCACGTGGAGGTCGGGGTTCCTACAATGAGCAGTTCTTC

V: TRBV10-2
J: TRBJ1-1
size: .
D: .
CDR3: CASSKLNEAFF
DNA: TGCGCCAGCAGTAAGTTAAATGAAGCTTTCTTT

V: TRBV4-2
J: TRBJ2-6
size: .
D: .
CDR3: CASSQEVQGSGANVLTF
DNA: TGTGCCAGCAGCCAAGAGGTTCAGGGGAGTGGGGCCAACGTCCTGACTTTC

V: TRBV4-1
J: TRBJ1-2
size: .
D: .
CDR3: CASSPNHVDGNYGYTF
DNA: TGCGCCAGCAGCCCAAATCATGTCGACGGAAACTATGGCTACACCTTC

V: TRBV5-1
J: TRBJ2-7
size: .
D: .
CDR3: CASSSGGGGTGLYEQYF
DNA: TGCGCCAGCAGCAGCGGGGGAGGGGGGACAGGTCTCTACGAGCAGTACTTC

V: TRBV4-1
J: TRBJ2-7
size: .
D: .
CDR3: CASSPFPEQYF
DNA: TGCGCCAGCAGCCCCTTCCCCGAGCAGTACTTC

V: TRBV4-1
J: TRBJ2-2
size: .
D: .
CDR3: CASSQDRVRQTTGELFF
DNA: TGCGCCAGCAGCCAAGACAGGGTGCGGCAAACCACCGGGGAGCTGTTTTTT

V: TRBV15
J: TRBJ1-2
size: .
D: .
CDR3: CATSSERWLGGYTF
DNA: TGTGCCACCAGCAGCGAAAGGTGGTTGGGTGGCTACACCTTC

V: TRBV9
J: TRBJ2-2
size: .
D: TRBD2
CDR3: CASSVGGRVTGELFF
DNA: TGTGCCAGCAGCGTAGGCGGGAGGGTCACCGGGGAGCTGTTTTTT

V: TRBV28
J: TRBJ1-2
size: .
D: .
CDR3: CASTLTDTYGYTF
DNA: TGTGCCAGCACCCTGACAGATACCTATGGCTACACCTTC

V: TRBV5-1
J: TRBJ2-2
size: .
D: TRBD1
CDR3: CASSSWGSGTENTGELFF
DNA: TGCGCCAGCAGCTCTTGGGGAAGTGGGACAGAGAACACCGGGGAGCTGTTTTTT

V: TRBV6-1
J: TRBJ2-6
size: once
D: .
CDR3: CASSEKGAGANVLTF
DNA: TGTGCCAGCAGTGAAAAAGGGGCTGGGGCCAACGTCCTGACTTTC

V: TRBV4-1
J: TRBJ2-2
size: .
D: TRBD1
CDR3: CASSRPGTDNTGELFF
DNA: TGCGCCAGCAGCCGCCCCGGGACAGATAACACCGGGGAGCTGTTTTTT

V: TRBV20-1
J: TRBJ1-2
size: few
D: .
CDR3: CSASWAGGYTF
DNA: TGCAGTGCTAGTTGGGCAGGAGGCTACACCTTC

V: TRBV11-3
J: TRBJ1-2
size: .
D: TRBD1
CDR3: CASSLDPRDRGLFGYTF
DNA: TGTGCCAGCAGCTTAGACCCACGGGACAGGGGTCTATTTGGCTACACCTTC

V: TRBV5-1
J: TRBJ1-4
size: few
D: TRBD1
CDR3: CASSEQQGGYEKLFF
DNA: TGCGCCAGCAGCGAGCAACAGGGGGGATATGAAAAACTGTTTTTT

V: TRBV29-1
J: TRBJ2-7
size: .
D: .
CDR3: CSVVGGRSSYEQYF
DNA: TGCAGCGTTGTAGGGGGGCGTTCTTCCTACGAGCAGTACTTC

V: TRBV11-2
J: TRBJ2-7
size: .
D: .
CDR3: CASSLITGDHEQYF
DNA: TGTGCCAGCAGCTTAATAACGGGGGACCACGAGCAGTACTTC

V: TRBV27
J: TRBJ2-2
size: .
D: .
CDR3: CASSQQTDTGELFF
DNA: TGTGCCAGCAGTCAGCAGACCGACACCGGGGAGCTGTTTTTT

V: TRBV5-1
J: TRBJ1-5
size: .
D: .
CDR3: CASSLAEDQPQHF
DNA: TGCGCCAGCAGCTTGGCCGAAGATCAGCCCCAGCATTTT

V: TRBV4-1
J: TRBJ1-2
size: .
D: .
CDR3: CASSQVVDASNYGYTF
DNA: TGCGCCAGCAGCCAAGTCGTAGACGCTTCTAACTATGGCTACACCTTC

V: TRBV4-3
J: TRBJ2-2
size: .
D: .
CDR3: CASSQEGGKAGELFF
DNA: TGCGCCAGCAGCCAAGAAGGGGGGAAGGCCGGGGAGCTGTTTTTT

V: TRBV4-2
J: TRBJ2-4
size: .
D: .
CDR3: CASSQEGLNPKNIQYF
DNA: TGTGCCAGCAGCCAAGAGGGACTGAATCCCAAAAACATTCAGTACTTC

V: TRBV5-4
J: TRBJ2-2
size: .
D: .
CDR3: CASSFKGQGNTGELFF
DNA: TGTGCCAGCAGCTTCAAAGGGCAGGGAAACACCGGGGAGCTGTTTTTT

V: TRBV18
J: TRBJ1-1
size: large
D: TRBD1
CDR3: CASSTGTGSKGTEAFF
DNA: TGTGCCAGCTCAACCGGGACAGGGAGCAAGGGGACTGAAGCTTTCTTT

V: TRBV7-9
J: TRBJ2-7
size: .
D: .
CDR3: CASSLRLGNEQYF
DNA: TGTGCCAGCAGCTTACGTCTTGGGAACGAGCAGTACTTC